This TCR beta chain was captured in a study of blood T cells in healthy people across ages. The study's findings and limits: Naive T cell percentage strongly correlated with TCR beta diversity.

A second PCR of 7 to 11 cycles used a sample-barcoded 5' primer and a J-beta primer mix. TCRdb fed the 5' RACE reads into MiXCR, producing one record per CDR3 protein. This sample has hundreds of thousands of distinct CDR3 sequences, with 62% found just once. V lost 5 bases and J 8 bases, leaving 22 bases between the germline ends. Germline V gene lookup returns CDR1 LGHNA and CDR2 YSLEER. This CDR3 has 17 residues. A remark on this clonotype: What it binds is not known.

J is TRBJ1-6 and V is TRBV4-3, with a possible D match to TRBD1 (6 bases). The receptor was derived from a young man in good health. What was sequenced was blood. CDR3 nucleotide sequence: TGCGCCAGCAGCTTCGGACTAGGGGCCACAGGGTATTCACCCCTCCACTTT. Its translation: CASSFGLGATGYSPLHF.